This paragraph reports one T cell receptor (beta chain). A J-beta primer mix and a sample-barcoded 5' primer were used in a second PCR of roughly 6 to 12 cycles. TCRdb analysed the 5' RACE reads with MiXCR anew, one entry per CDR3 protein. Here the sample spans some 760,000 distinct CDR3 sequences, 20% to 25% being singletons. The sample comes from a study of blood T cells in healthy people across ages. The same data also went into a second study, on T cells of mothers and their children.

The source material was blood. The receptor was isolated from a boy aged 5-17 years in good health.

In DNA, the CDR3 is TGCAGCGTTGGGGTGGTGGGGGAAGAGGCTTTCTTT. It yields the protein CSVGVVGEEAFF. The chain is built from TRBV29-1 and TRBJ1-1; a possible D gene is TRBD1 (5 bases). The V gene lost 4 bases and the J gene lost 11 bases, with 17 bases spanning the gap. The CDR3 is 12 amino acids. Germline V lookup: CDR1 SQVTM, CDR2 ANQGSEA.